One and the same sample provided the 5 T cell receptor beta chains below, sequenced in a study of shared clonotypes between healthy human individuals. Assay used: immunoSEQ multiplex PCR; TCRdb lists only in-frame clones, some missing. The data hold around 1,000,000 clones, with around three quarters observed a single time. Source material: memory CD4+ T cells from PBMCs. As to subset: CD45RA-negative fraction. Receptors originate from a man between 18 and 29 years old in good health. Some clones in this sample may be carry-over from other donors' samples.

This chain joins TRBV10-1 and TRBJ1-1; D call uncertain. From germline, CDR1 is WNHNN and CDR2 SYGVQD (reference sequence). V lost 2 bases, J lost 8 bases, and 9 bases lay in between. The CDR3 has 12 residues. The CDR3 nucleotides read TGCGCCAGCAGTGAGCCGGCGGGAGAAGCTTTCTTT. Protein: CASSEPAGEAFF.

The chain carries TRBV28 and TRBJ1-2, with a possible D match to TRBD1 (6 bases). CDR1 MDHEN and CDR2 SYDVKM come from the germline V gene. This CDR3 contains 14 residues. The germline V and J ends were trimmed by 5 bases and 4 bases, with 14 bases remaining between them. CDR3 DNA: TGTGCCAGCAGTCCCCCGGACAGAAGCTATGGCTACACCTTC. It yields the protein CASSPPDRSYGYTF.

V usage is TRBV2 and J usage is TRBJ2-7; D remains ambiguous. The CDR3 is 13 residues long. V was shortened by 2 bases and J by 2 bases, with 7 bases between the two germline ends. Germline CDR1 SNHLY, CDR2 FYNNEI. The CDR3: CASSEQNTYEQYF. The CDR3 DNA reads TGTGCCAGCAGTGAACAGAACACCTACGAGCAGTACTTC. Based on the CDR3 plus reference TRBV2 and TRBJ2-7, the full variable domain is EPEVTQTPSHQVTQMGQEVILRCVPISNHLYFYWYRQILGQKVEFLVSFYNNEISEKSEIFDDQFSVERPDGSNFTLKIRSTKLEDSAMYFCASSEQNTYEQYFGPGTRLTVT.

The V and J genes are TRBV19 and TRBJ1-5; D gene unclear. Trimming took 6 bases from V and 1 from J, leaving 13 bases between them. The length of the CDR3 is 15 residues. Germline-derived CDR1 and CDR2 are LNHDA and SQIVND (reference sequence). This chain's CDR3 is CASSTDGRSNQPQHF. CDR3 nucleotides: TGTGCCAGTAGCACCGATGGGAGGAGCAATCAGCCCCAGCATTTT. The variable domain in full, with the rest retrieved from reference TRBV19 and TRBJ1-5, is DGGITQSPKYLFRKEGQNVTLSCEQNLNHDAMYWYRQDPGQGLRLIYYSQIVNDFQKGDIAEGYSVSREKKESFPLTVTSAQKNPTAFYLCASSTDGRSNQPQHFGDGTRLSIL.

V usage is TRBV11-2 and J usage is TRBJ1-4, with a possible D match to TRBD1 (5 bases). In germline, CDR1 is SGHAT, CDR2 FQNNGV. The V and J ends lost 6 bases and 0 bases respectively, with 23 bases between them. This CDR3 contains 19 residues. In DNA form, the CDR3 reads TGTGCCAGCAGTTTCATAAAGGGGCAGACCTTTGCAACTAATGAAAAACTGTTTTTT. This encodes CASSFIKGQTFATNEKLFF.